Below are 24 T cell receptor beta chains sequenced from a single sample in a study of blood T cell repertoires in COVID-19. Produced via immunoSEQ multiplex PCR; TCRdb's table is partial and in-frame only. The data contain 200,000 to 250,000 clones, about four fifths of them singletons. Sequencing input: peripheral blood. The receptor source for this set is a man aged 25 to 45 who had recovered from COVID-19.

This rearrangement joins TRBV10-3 to TRBJ1-2, with D uncertain. Trimming cost V 0 bases and J 7 bases, with 3 bases left between them. Germline V gene data show CDR1 as ENHRY and CDR2 as SYGVKD. The CDR3 has 11 residues. The CDR3 loop is CAISESSGYTF. CDR3 nucleotides: TGTGCCATCAGTGAGTCGAGTGGCTACACCTTC.

The chain couples TRBV5-8 to TRBJ1-2, with 7 bases that match TRBD1. This CDR3 comprises 15 residues. With 3 bases clipped from V and 1 base from J, the junction kept 6 bases outside the gene matches. The V gene's germline CDR1 is SGHTS and CDR2 YDEGEE. The CDR3 spells CASSSRDSFNYGYTF. In nucleotides, the CDR3 is TGTGCCAGCAGCTCCCGGGACAGCTTTAACTATGGCTACACCTTC.

The rearrangement uses TRBV6-5 and TRBJ2-7; 8 bases are shared with TRBD1. This CDR3 is 15 amino acids long. Germline values: CDR1 MNHEY, CDR2 SVGAGI. Trimming took 5 bases from V and 7 from J; bases not matched to a gene: 13. CDR3 sequence: CASSMDRVKLEEQYF. CDR3 nucleotide sequence: TGTGCCAGCAGTATGGACAGGGTTAAGTTGGAAGAGCAGTACTTC.

This clone was detected a few times. This chain links TRBV3-1 (or the pseudogene TRBV3-2) with TRBJ1-1; D is unclear. The CDR3 has 15 amino acids. Germline V gene lookup returns CDR1 LGHDT and CDR2 YNNKEL (reference sequence). Trimming left V 4 bases short and J 0 bases short, with 12 bases between. CDR3 residues: CASSPAITLNTEAFF. The CDR3 DNA sequence: TGTGCCAGCAGCCCCGCGATCACTTTGAACACTGAAGCTTTCTTT.

This clone was seen at least ten times. The chain recombines TRBV14 with TRBJ2-3; possible D gene TRBD1, 6 bases. The germline gives CDR1 SGHDN, CDR2 FVKESK. Trimming removed 4 bases from V and 4 bases from J, with 9 bases in between. CDR3 length: 13 amino acids. The CDR3 protein is CASSLTGSDTQYF. The CDR3 region has the DNA TGTGCCAGCAGCCTCACAGGGTCAGATACGCAGTATTTT.

This sequence joins TRBV7-6 and TRBJ2-7; D not resolved. Per germline, CDR1 SGHVS and CDR2 FNYEAQ. V dropped 5 bases and J dropped 3 bases, with 20 bases sitting between them. This CDR3 spans 16 amino acids. Here the CDR3 DNA reads TGTGCCAGCAGCCCGCGGATAGAACACACTTACTACGAGCAGTACGTC. It yields the protein CASSPRIEHTYYEQYV.

The V gene is TRBV7-2, the J gene TRBJ2-5; D is ambiguous. Germline CDR1 reads SGHTA; CDR2 reads FQGNSA. The germline V and J ends were trimmed by 3 bases and 1 base, with 9 bases remaining between them. The CDR3 is 14 amino acids. CDR3 coding DNA: TGTGCCAGCAGCTTTGGTACTACCCAAGAGACCCAGTACTTC. Protein product: CASSFGTTQETQYF.

The chain joins TRBV29-1 to TRBJ2-5; 11 positions match TRBD2. The V segment lost 5 bases and the J segment 1 base; nucleotides outside the gene matches: 12. Germline V CDR1 and CDR2: SQVTM, ANQGSEA. The CDR3 runs 17 residues. The CDR3, as DNA: TGCAGCGTTTTCAGGCTAGCGGGGGGCATAAGCCAAGAGACCCAGTACTTC. Translating it yields CSVFRLAGGISQETQYF.

The V call is TRBV5-1, the J call TRBJ1-1; 7 bases agree with TRBD1. CDR1 is SGHRS, CDR2 YFSETQ, per germline. The CDR3 length is 14 residues. V lost 7 bases to trimming and J lost 1 base; unmatched junction nucleotides: 7. CDR3 bases: TGCGCCAGCGGATACAGGGGCCAGAACACTGAAGCTTTCTTT. Translated: CASGYRGQNTEAFF.

The CDR3 protein is CASSPSMALAEAFF. Written as DNA, the CDR3 is TGTGCCAGCAGCCCATCGATGGCTCTGGCTGAAGCTTTCTTT. The chain employs TRBV3-1 (or the pseudogene TRBV3-2) and TRBJ1-1, with D hard to call. This CDR3 is built from 14 residues. Germline V gene sequence: CDR1 LGHDT, CDR2 YNNKEL (reference sequence). The ends were cut back, 4 bases at V and 6 bases at J, with 15 bases in the middle.

This chain's CDR3 is CASSQLPQGGYEKLFF. Here the CDR3 DNA reads TGTGCCAGCAGCCAACTTCCCCAGGGGGGTTATGAAAAACTGTTTTTT. The J gene is TRBJ1-4, the V gene TRBV3-1 (or the pseudogene TRBV3-2), with 7 bases lining up with TRBD1. Germline V gene lookup returns CDR1 LGHDT and CDR2 YNNKEL (reference sequence). V lost 2 bases, J lost 6 bases, and 9 bases stayed unmatched. The CDR3 contains 16 residues.

The chain links TRBV18 to TRBJ1-1; D perhaps matches TRBD1 (6 bases). CDR1 is KGHSH and CDR2 is LQKENI in the germline V gene. V gave up 5 bases and J gave up 2 bases, with 18 bases separating them. This CDR3 has 16 residues. The CDR3 nucleotides read TGTGCCAGCTCAAGACAGACAGGAGACGCAAACACTGAAGCTTTCTTT. Its translation is CASSRQTGDANTEAFF.

The V and J genes are TRBV6-5 and TRBJ2-5; 8 bases are a match to TRBD1. V shed 5 bases, J shed 3 bases, and the junction held 8 bases outside the gene matches. Germline CDR1 is MNHEY and CDR2 is SVGAGI. This CDR3 has 15 amino acids. The CDR3 sequence: CASSTRTGRKETQYF. Written as DNA, the CDR3 is TGTGCCAGCAGTACCCGGACAGGGAGAAAAGAGACCCAGTACTTC.

The rearrangement uses TRBV27 and TRBJ2-2; possibly TRBD1 for D (5 bases). Per germline, CDR1 MNHEY and CDR2 SMNVEV (reference sequence). V was pared by 0 bases and J by 6 bases, with 14 bases between. This CDR3 contains 16 residues. The CDR3 DNA reads TGTGCCAGCAGTTTATCTCCGCAGGGATGGGCCGGGGAGCTGTTTTTT. Translating it yields CASSLSPQGWAGELFF.

This chain connects TRBV7-9 to TRBJ2-2; D unclear. CDR1 and CDR2 from the germline V gene are SEHNR and FQNEAQ (reference sequence). V lost 2 bases and J 6 bases, leaving 4 bases between the germline ends. This CDR3 spans 12 amino acids. The DNA for the CDR3 is TGTGCCAGCAGCTTACATCCCGGGGAGCTGTTTTTT. Translation: CASSLHPGELFF.

On this clone: Other DNA sequences in the sample encode the same CDR3. The chain combines TRBV5-4 with TRBJ2-5; the match to TRBD2 covers 15 bases. The CDR3 covers 17 residues. V gave up 0 bases and J gave up 1 base; unmatched junction bases: 1. Germline V gene sequence: CDR1 SGHNT, CDR2 YYREEE (reference sequence). In DNA, the CDR3 is TGTGCCAGCAGCTTGGCGGGACTAGCGGGGGGCCAAGAGACCCAGTACTTC. Its translation: CASSLAGLAGGQETQYF. Complete variable domain (other parts from reference TRBV5-4 and TRBJ2-5): ETGVTQSPTHLIKTRGQQVTLRCSSQSGHNTVSWYQQALGQGPQFIFQYYREEENGRGNFPPRFSGLQFPNYSSELNVNALELDDSALYLCASSLAGLAGGQETQYFGPGTRLLVL.

This chain links TRBV9 with TRBJ2-5; the D gene is possibly TRBD2 (5 bases). Germline loops: CDR1 SGDLS, CDR2 YYNGEE. The germline V and J ends were trimmed by 0 bases and 4 bases, with 13 bases remaining between them. CDR3 length: 15 amino acids. CDR3 residues: CASSVGGGIGETQYF. Here the CDR3 DNA reads TGTGCCAGCAGCGTAGGCGGAGGTATCGGAGAGACCCAGTACTTC.

This clone was recorded once. V and J are TRBV19 and TRBJ1-5, with D tentatively TRBD1 (6 bases). In germline, CDR1 is LNHDA, CDR2 SQIVND (reference sequence). The CDR3 has 16 residues. V lost 4 bases and J lost 6, with 19 bases in between. The CDR3 nucleotides are TGTGCCAGTAGTACGGGAACAGGGTTGAGCGGTCAGCCCCAGCATTTT. Protein: CASSTGTGLSGQPQHF.

This chain links TRBV6-2 or TRBV6-3 with TRBJ2-1, with 8 positions matching TRBD2. This CDR3 has 15 amino acids. CDR1 is MNHEY, CDR2 SVGEGT, per germline. With 5 bases clipped from V and 4 bases from J, the junction kept 7 bases outside the gene matches. The CDR3 bases are TGTGCCAGCAGTAATAGGGCGGGGGGTTACAATGAGCAGTTCTTC. This sequence encodes CASSNRAGGYNEQFF.

The rearrangement links TRBV5-1 to TRBJ1-1; no definite D call. V was clipped by 0 bases and J by 0 bases, with 6 bases between them. The V gene's germline CDR1 is SGHRS and CDR2 YFSETQ. The CDR3 runs to 14 residues. This CDR3 reads CASSLGGLNTEAFF. For the CDR3, the DNA is TGCGCCAGCAGCTTGGGAGGCCTGAACACTGAAGCTTTCTTT.

The rearrangement links TRBV4-2 to TRBJ2-2, with D possibly TRBD1 on 6 matching bases. Germline CDR1 LGHNA, CDR2 YNFKEQ. Trimming took off 4 bases at V and 0 bases at J, with 18 bases between the two ends. The CDR3 extends over 18 amino acids. CDR3 in amino acids: CASSLKGGRTANTGELFF. The CDR3 coding sequence is TGTGCCAGCAGCCTAAAAGGGGGAAGGACAGCGAACACCGGGGAGCTGTTTTTT.

This sequence joins TRBV9 and TRBJ2-3; D is unclear. There are 14 residues in the CDR3. V was shortened by 0 bases and J by 0 bases, with 5 bases between the two germline ends. Germline V gene lookup returns CDR1 SGDLS and CDR2 YYNGEE. The CDR3 DNA is TGTGCCAGCAGCGTAGAACATAGCACAGATACGCAGTATTTT. The encoded protein is CASSVEHSTDTQYF. Full variable domain (remainder filled in from reference TRBV9 and TRBJ2-3): DSGVTQTPKHLITATGQRVTLRCSPRSGDLSVYWYQQSLDQGLQFLIQYYNGEERAKGNILERFSAQQFPDLHSELNLSSLELGDSALYFCASSVEHSTDTQYFGPGTRLTVL.

The gene calls are TRBV11-2 and TRBJ2-5; D ambiguous. Germline V gives CDR1 SGHAT, CDR2 FQNNGV. The length of the CDR3 is 14 residues. V was shortened by 0 bases and J by 1 base, with 6 bases between the two germline ends. The CDR3 DNA follows: TGTGCCAGCAGCTTAGAACTACTCCAAGAGACCCAGTACTTC. This encodes CASSLELLQETQYF. Using reference TRBV11-2 and TRBJ2-5 for the parts outside the CDR3, the full variable domain is EAGVAQSPRYKIIEKRQSVAFWCNPISGHATLYWYQQILGQGPKLLIQFQNNGVVDDSQLPKDRFSAERLKGVDSTLKIQPAKLEDSAVYLCASSLELLQETQYFGPGTRLLVL.

This clone has a single count. V usage is TRBV7-8 and J usage is TRBJ2-3; 9 nucleotides match TRBD2. V shed 3 bases and J 4 bases; nucleotides not matched to a gene: 2. The CDR3 is 14 amino acids. The germline V gene has CDR1 SGHVS and CDR2 FQNEAQ. In nucleotides, the CDR3 is TGTGCCAGCAGCTTGGGACTAGCTTCAGATACGCAGTATTTT. This gives the protein CASSLGLASDTQYF.